These 14 T cell receptor beta chains were all obtained from the same sample, sequenced in a study of T cell repertoires in cytomegalovirus infection. Via MiXCR, TCRdb re-called the reads, giving one row per CDR3 protein. The sample shows roughly 200,000 distinct CDR3 sequences, roughly a sixth of them seen only once. Sequencing was carried out using CD8+ T cells from PBMCs. These receptors were taken from a human donor in good health (CMV status not recorded). Some clones in this sample may be carry-over from other donors' samples.

V and J are TRBV7-2 and TRBJ2-3, with 8 bases aligning to TRBD2. The CDR3 extends over 14 amino acids. CDR1 SGHTA and CDR2 FQGNSA come from the germline V gene. With 3 bases clipped from V and 1 base from J, the junction kept 0 bases outside the gene matches. The CDR3 is CASSFGGGTDTQYF. The DNA for the CDR3 is TGTGCCAGCAGCTTCGGGGGGGGCACAGATACGCAGTATTTT.

The rearrangement links TRBV2 to TRBJ2-2, with TRBD2 matching over 9 bases. V lost 0 bases, J lost 5 bases, and 7 bases stayed unmatched. The CDR3 is 17 amino acids. CDR1 and CDR2 (germline): SNHLY, FYNNEI. CDR3 residues: CASSEAAAGGHTGELFF. The CDR3 DNA follows: TGTGCCAGCAGTGAAGCGGCGGCGGGGGGGCATACCGGGGAGCTGTTTTTT.

This clonotype was found a few times. The genes are TRBV20-1 and TRBJ2-5; D unclear. Deletions cut 3 bases from V and 5 bases from J, with 19 bases between. The CDR3 covers 15 residues. Germline values: CDR1 DFQATT, CDR2 SNEGSKA (reference sequence). This CDR3 reads CSASRLGPMRETQYF. In nucleotides, the CDR3 is TGCAGTGCTAGTCGTCTGGGCCCAATGAGGGAGACCCAGTACTTC.

This clonotype was seen only a few times. J is TRBJ2-3 and V is TRBV7-6; D gene uncertain. The CDR3 length is 13 residues. The germline gives CDR1 SGHVS, CDR2 FNYEAQ. V lost 1 base and J lost 6, with 8 bases in between. This chain's CDR3 is CASSLEAGDTQYF. Written as DNA, the CDR3 is TGTGCCAGCAGCTTAGAAGCCGGGGATACGCAGTATTTT.

V and J are TRBV5-1 and TRBJ1-1, with D perhaps matching TRBD1 (6 bases). Trimming removed 5 bases from V and 2 bases from J, with 19 bases in between. The CDR3 runs 16 residues. The germline CDR1 and CDR2 sequences are SGHRS and YFSETQ. For the CDR3, the DNA is TGCGCCAGCAGACAAGGTGGGGGGCCAGATAACACTGAAGCTTTCTTT. Translating gives CASRQGGGPDNTEAFF.

As regards this clonotype: A much bigger clone sits one base away, suggesting this may be a read error. This chain links TRBV7-9 with TRBJ2-7; 8 bases align to TRBD1. This CDR3 has 12 amino acids. The trim removed 4 bases at V and 7 bases at J, leaving 3 bases unmatched. Germline loops: CDR1 SEHNR, CDR2 FQNEAQ (reference sequence). CDR3 sequence: CASSSDREEQYF. Here the CDR3 DNA reads TGTGCCAGCAGCTCGGACAGGGAGGAGCAGTACTTC.

This chain connects TRBV9 to TRBJ2-1, with TRBD2 matching 9 bases. After removal of 0 bases from V and 2 bases from J, the junction contained 9 bases not matched to a gene. The CDR3 is made up of 18 amino acids. CDR1 and CDR2 (germline): SGDLS, YYNGEE. CDR3 sequence: CASSVVGAGGAAYNEQFF. As DNA, the CDR3 is TGTGCCAGCAGCGTAGTGGGGGCGGGGGGGGCGGCCTACAATGAGCAGTTCTTC.

This clonotype has just a few counts. The chain carries TRBV7-6 and TRBJ2-1; D gene uncertain. Germline V gene data show CDR1 as SGHVS and CDR2 as FNYEAQ. The CDR3 extends over 13 amino acids. V was pared by 5 bases and J by 3 bases, with 8 bases between. Here the CDR3 DNA reads TGTGCCAGCAGCCGCTCCCTCTACAATGAGCAGTTCTTC. Its protein product is CASSRSLYNEQFF.

In this sample, this clonotype turned up a few times. This sequence joins TRBV7-9 and TRBJ1-1, with 10 bases lining up with TRBD1. The V and J ends lost 5 bases and 7 bases, in that order; junction bases with no gene match: 7. CDR1 is SEHNR and CDR2 is FQNEAQ in the germline V gene (reference sequence). This CDR3 is built from 14 residues. This CDR3 reads CASSLTGTGDEAFF. The CDR3 DNA follows: TGTGCCAGCAGCCTAACCGGGACAGGGGATGAAGCTTTCTTT.

This chain links TRBV7-9 with TRBJ2-1, with unresolved D. CDR3 length: 15 amino acids. Per germline, CDR1 SEHNR and CDR2 FQNEAQ (reference sequence). Trimming left V 0 bases short and J 8 bases short, with 14 bases between. The CDR3 nucleotides read TGTGCCAGCAGCTTAGCCCAGAGTGCTCCGTATGAGCAGTTCTTC. Translated, it gives CASSLAQSAPYEQFF.

This clonotype was seen more than once but under ten times. V is TRBV7-8 and J is TRBJ1-5; 11 bases map to TRBD1. Unmatched junction bases numbered 2, after V lost 4 bases and J lost 0 bases. Germline V gene lookup returns CDR1 SGHVS and CDR2 FQNEAQ. There are 16 residues in the CDR3. CDR3 residues: CASSWGTGGSNQPQHF. The CDR3 nucleotides are TGTGCCAGCAGCTGGGGGACAGGGGGTAGCAATCAGCCCCAGCATTTT.

The chain couples TRBV2 to TRBJ2-5; maybe TRBD1 (5 bases). V was cut by 2 bases and J by 4 bases, with 14 bases left in between. The CDR3 extends over 15 amino acids. CDR1 and CDR2 from the germline V gene are SNHLY and FYNNEI. The CDR3 reads CASSERGRLRETQYF. The CDR3 nucleotides read TGTGCCAGCAGTGAAAGGGGCAGGTTAAGAGAGACCCAGTACTTC.

This clonotype appeared a few times. This chain joins TRBV14 and TRBJ2-4, with D hard to call. Deletions cut 0 bases from V and 0 bases from J, with 9 bases between. CDR1 and CDR2 (germline): SGHDN, FVKESK. CDR3 length equals 16 residues. The CDR3 DNA follows: TGTGCCAGCAGCCAAGAAATAGGTCTAGCCAAAAACATTCAGTACTTC. It yields the protein CASSQEIGLAKNIQYF.

The genes are TRBV28 and TRBJ2-7; TRBD1 matches at 7 bases. The CDR3 sequence is 14 residues long. J lost 1 base, V lost 7 bases, and 7 bases had no gene match. CDR1 is MDHEN, CDR2 SYDVKM, per germline. The CDR3: CASTQQGQSYEQYF. Written as DNA, the CDR3 is TGTGCCAGCACCCAACAGGGACAGTCCTACGAGCAGTACTTC.